A single sample gave rise to the 28 T cell receptor beta chains below, sequenced in a study of blood T cell repertoires in COVID-19. Method: immunoSEQ multiplex PCR; TCRdb's copy keeps in-frame clones and lacks some. Among 200,000 to 250,000 clones listed, approximately 91% were seen once. Sequencing input: peripheral blood. The receptor source for this set is a man younger than 45 with COVID-19, enrolled during active disease.

This rearrangement joins TRBV5-1 to TRBJ1-2; D is uncertain. The CDR3 loop spans 17 amino acids. V was shortened by 2 bases and J by 8 bases, with 25 bases between the two germline ends. CDR1 SGHRS and CDR2 YFSETQ come from the germline V gene. The CDR3 reads CASSLVGLARSVNGYTF. The CDR3 nucleotides are TGCGCCAGCAGCTTAGTCGGGTTAGCTAGGTCAGTCAACGGCTACACCTTC.

The chain couples TRBV2 to TRBJ1-4, with 8 nucleotides matching TRBD1. Trimming removed 11 bases from V and 6 bases from J; junction bases left unmatched: 5. The CDR3 spans 12 residues. CDR1 and CDR2 (germline): SNHLY, FYNNEI. The CDR3 reads CAGDRGDEKLFF. The DNA for the CDR3 is TGTGCCGGCGACAGGGGAGATGAAAAACTGTTTTTT. The entire variable domain, with the rest obtained from reference TRBV2 and TRBJ1-4, is as follows: EPEVTQTPSHQVTQMGQEVILRCVPISNHLYFYWYRQILGQKVEFLVSFYNNEISEKSEIFDDQFSVERPDGSNFTLKIRSTKLEDSAMYFCAGDRGDEKLFFGSGTQLSVL.

Concerning this clone itself: Germline and junction disagree at one end, which may indicate a read error. This rearrangement joins TRBV19 to TRBJ1-6; D might be TRBD1 (5 bases). The germline gives CDR1 LNHDA, CDR2 SQIVND (reference sequence). The CDR3 has 14 amino acids. CDR3 sequence: CASSIAQGDSPLHF. CDR3 bases: TGTGCCAGTAGCATAGCTCAGGGTGACTCACCCCTCCACTTT.

This rearrangement joins TRBV2 to TRBJ1-2; possible D gene TRBD1, 6 bases. V lost 6 bases and J lost 3, with 17 bases in between. The CDR3 has 15 amino acids. Germline V CDR1 and CDR2: SNHLY, FYNNEI. The CDR3 coding sequence is TGTGCCAGCAGCTCCGGGACAACCTTTCACTATGGCTACACCTTC. Its protein is CASSSGTTFHYGYTF.

The gene calls are TRBV2 and TRBJ1-5, with no clear D. CDR3 length equals 13 residues. Germline CDR1 and CDR2: SNHLY and FYNNEI. Trimming left V 11 bases short and J 0 bases short, with 11 bases between. The DNA for the CDR3 is TGTGCCGTAGCAATAGATAGCAATCAGCCCCAGCATTTT. Translated: CAVAIDSNQPQHF.

V gene TRBV28 combines with J gene TRBJ1-5, with 8 positions matching TRBD1. CDR3 size: 14 residues. V gave up 7 bases and J gave up 7 bases; unmatched junction bases: 9. CDR1 and CDR2 (germline): MDHEN, SYDVKM. CDR3 nucleotides: TGTGCCAGCACCATAGGGACAGGAGGCCAGCCCCAGCATTTT. It codes for CASTIGTGGQPQHF.

The genes are TRBV30 and TRBJ1-2; the D gene is possibly TRBD1 (5 bases). The CDR3 consists of 12 residues. Trimming shortened V by 8 bases and J by 4 bases, and 14 bases separated the two germline ends. Per germline, CDR1 GTSNPN and CDR2 SVGIG (reference sequence). The CDR3 sequence: CARGDLLYGYTF. The CDR3 coding sequence is TGTGCCCGCGGGGACCTCCTCTATGGCTACACCTTC. The full variable domain, in which reference TRBV30 and TRBJ1-2 provide the parts outside the CDR3, is SQTIHQWPATLVQPVGSPLSLECTVEGTSNPNLYWYRQAAGRGLQLLFYSVGIGQISSEVPQNLSASRPQDRQFILSSKKLLLSDSGFYLCARGDLLYGYTFGSGTRLTVV.

This sequence joins TRBV19 and TRBJ2-3; a weak D match, TRBD1 (5 bases). Germline loops: CDR1 LNHDA, CDR2 SQIVND (reference sequence). This CDR3 comprises 13 residues. Trimming cost V 3 bases and J 3 bases, with 7 bases left between them. This chain's CDR3 is CASSIQGTDTQYF. The CDR3, as DNA: TGTGCCAGTAGTATTCAGGGAACAGATACGCAGTATTTT.

The rearrangement links TRBV2 to TRBJ2-5; D might be TRBD2 (5 bases). This CDR3 contains 16 residues. Germline V CDR1 and CDR2: SNHLY, FYNNEI. The V end was cut by 1 base, the J end by 4 bases, with 16 bases between. The CDR3 protein is CASSEVDWVRGETQYF. CDR3 DNA sequence: TGTGCCAGCAGTGAAGTCGACTGGGTTCGGGGAGAGACCCAGTACTTC.

This chain connects TRBV4-2 to TRBJ2-7, with a possible D match to TRBD1 (6 bases). The germline gives CDR1 LGHNA, CDR2 YNFKEQ. The CDR3 extends over 15 amino acids. V was shortened by 4 bases and J by 6 bases, with 19 bases between the two germline ends. CDR3 residues: CASSPDRFSFSEQYF. As DNA, the CDR3 is TGTGCCAGCAGCCCGGACAGATTCTCGTTCTCCGAGCAGTACTTC.

This chain links TRBV6-1 with TRBJ1-2, with unresolved D. Trimming left V 0 bases short and J 7 bases short, with 9 bases between. Germline values: CDR1 MNHNS, CDR2 SASEGT. The CDR3 is made up of 13 amino acids. The CDR3 nucleotides are TGTGCCAGCAGTGAAGCACAGATTTTTGGCTACACCTTC. It is translated as CASSEAQIFGYTF.

The chain uses TRBV12-3 or TRBV12-4 and TRBJ1-1; 9 bases map to TRBD1. With 7 bases clipped from V and 5 bases from J, the junction kept 5 bases outside the gene matches. CDR3 length: 13 residues. The CDR3 DNA is TGTGCCAGCAATAAGGACAGGGGTACTGAAGCTTTCTTT. Its translation: CASNKDRGTEAFF.

The rearrangement joins TRBV11-2 to TRBJ1-1; 7 bases are shared with TRBD1. CDR1 SGHAT and CDR2 FQNNGV come from the germline V gene. The length of the CDR3 is 16 residues. Unmatched junction bases numbered 9, after V lost 5 bases and J lost 0 bases. CDR3 loop: CASSPLTGPMNTEAFF. The CDR3 DNA is TGTGCCAGCAGCCCTCTGACAGGGCCCATGAACACTGAAGCTTTCTTT.

This clone has just one count. The genes are TRBV2 and TRBJ2-6; a possible D gene is TRBD1 (5 bases). Germline V gives CDR1 SNHLY, CDR2 FYNNEI. Trimming stripped 6 bases from V and 0 bases from J, with 12 bases between. This CDR3 is built from 16 residues. The CDR3 loop is CASSARVSSGANVLTF. CDR3 in DNA: TGTGCCAGCAGCGCCAGGGTAAGCTCTGGGGCCAACGTCCTGACTTTC.

The chain uses TRBV19 and TRBJ2-7; 10 positions agree with TRBD1. Germline V gives CDR1 LNHDA, CDR2 SQIVND (reference sequence). CDR3 length: 15 residues. The V and J ends lost 6 bases and 3 bases, in that order; junction bases with no gene match: 8. The CDR3 region is CASSSPGQGYYEQYF. The CDR3 nucleotides read TGTGCCAGTAGCAGCCCGGGACAGGGGTACTACGAGCAGTACTTC.

The chain employs TRBV10-2 and TRBJ1-6; 8 positions agree with TRBD1. V was clipped by 4 bases and J by 7 bases; unmatched bases: 3. CDR3 size: 14 residues. The germline gives CDR1 WSHSY, CDR2 SAAADI. CDR3 sequence: CASSVRTGNSPLHF. CDR3 nucleotide sequence: TGCGCCAGCAGTGTACGGACAGGGAATTCACCCCTCCACTTT.

Note on this clone: In the same sample, other DNA sequences code for this CDR3. The genes are TRBV5-4 and TRBJ1-3, with TRBD1 matching 7 bases. V dropped 0 bases and J dropped 3; count of bases not matched to a gene: 0. This CDR3 has 14 residues. Germline-derived CDR1 and CDR2 are SGHNT and YYREEE (reference sequence). The CDR3 reads CASSLAGGGNTIYF. For the CDR3, the DNA is TGTGCCAGCAGCTTGGCAGGGGGTGGAAACACCATATATTTT.

This chain joins TRBV10-1 and TRBJ2-3, with D perhaps matching TRBD1 (5 bases). The ends were cut back, 5 bases at V and 5 bases at J, with 11 bases in the middle. This CDR3 is 13 amino acids long. The germline V gene encodes CDR1 WNHNN and CDR2 SYGVQD (reference sequence). CDR3 region: CASSPGRRDTQYF. In DNA, the CDR3 is TGCGCCAGCAGTCCAGGGCGGAGAGATACGCAGTATTTT.

The CDR3 spells CASSLVVQETQYF. CDR3 coding DNA: TGCGCCAGCAGCTTGGTAGTCCAAGAGACCCAGTACTTC. V and J are TRBV5-1 and TRBJ2-5; D unclear. The V and J ends lost 0 bases and 1 base respectively, with 4 bases between them. This CDR3 is 13 amino acids long. Germline V gene data show CDR1 as SGHRS and CDR2 as YFSETQ.

The rearrangement links TRBV18 to TRBJ1-2; D is unresolved. This CDR3 spans 12 amino acids. Germline values: CDR1 KGHSH, CDR2 LQKENI. The V end was cut by 3 bases, the J end by 7 bases, with 9 bases between. The CDR3 sequence: CASSPPTGGYTF. The CDR3 coding sequence is TGTGCCAGCTCACCGCCTACGGGTGGCTACACCTTC.

V is TRBV19 and J is TRBJ2-7, with TRBD1 matching 8 bases. The CDR3 has 14 residues. The V segment lost 5 bases and the J segment 3 bases; nucleotides outside the gene matches: 6. Germline CDR1 is LNHDA and CDR2 is SQIVND (reference sequence). The CDR3 spells CASSWQGAVYEQYF. For the CDR3, the DNA is TGTGCCAGTAGTTGGCAGGGGGCTGTCTACGAGCAGTACTTC.

This chain connects TRBV5-1 to TRBJ2-3, with 9 bases that match TRBD1. Germline V CDR1 and CDR2: SGHRS, YFSETQ. There are 14 residues in the CDR3. With V trimmed by 6 bases and J by 3 bases, 5 bases remained unmatched. The CDR3, as DNA: TGCGCCAGCAAGCGGACAGGGGAAACAGATACGCAGTATTTT. Translated, it gives CASKRTGETDTQYF.

This chain uses TRBV6-2 or TRBV6-3 with TRBJ1-2; no clear D gene. Trimming cost V 5 bases and J 2 bases, with 6 bases left between them. The germline CDR1 and CDR2 sequences are MNHEY and SVGEGT. The CDR3 has 12 amino acids. The chain's CDR3 is CASSEINYGYTF. The CDR3 DNA reads TGTGCCAGCAGTGAGATCAACTATGGCTACACCTTC.

V and J are TRBV21-1 and TRBJ1-5; TRBD1 is the table's D call and was not checked against the DNA. TRBV21-1 is given as a pseudogene. The CDR3 runs to 14 residues. CDR3 nucleotide sequence: TGTGCCAGCAGCAAAGTCAGGGTCCATCAGCCCCAGCATTTT. Protein: CASSKVRVHQPQHF.

The rearrangement joins TRBV10-2 to TRBJ1-1, with 10 nucleotides matching TRBD1. There are 13 residues in the CDR3. After removal of 6 bases from V and 5 bases from J, the junction contained 3 bases not matched to a gene. Germline V gene lookup returns CDR1 WSHSY and CDR2 SAAADI. The CDR3: CASRDRGRTEAFF. In nucleotides, the CDR3 is TGCGCCAGCAGAGACAGGGGGCGTACTGAAGCTTTCTTT.

V gene TRBV19 combines with J gene TRBJ2-3; tentative D call: TRBD1 (6 bases). The V end was cut by 2 bases, the J end by 4 bases, with 16 bases between. The CDR3 runs to 16 residues. Looked up from germline, CDR1 is LNHDA and CDR2 is SQIVND (reference sequence). CDR3 DNA: TGTGCCAGTAGTATATTGTCAGGGGACGTTCCAGATACGCAGTATTTT. It codes for CASSILSGDVPDTQYF.

The chain combines TRBV27 with TRBJ1-6, with TRBD1 matching over 10 bases. This CDR3 is 16 amino acids long. The J segment lost 10 bases and the V segment lost 0 bases, leaving 6 bases of the junction unmatched. Germline V lookup: CDR1 MNHEY, CDR2 SMNVEV (reference sequence). CDR3 coding DNA: TGTGCCAGCAGTTTATCCACCGGGACAGGGGCCTCACCCCTCCACTTT. This sequence encodes CASSLSTGTGASPLHF.

This chain joins TRBV20-1 and TRBJ2-1, with D uncertain. Germline CDR1 is DFQATT and CDR2 is SNEGSKA (reference sequence). This CDR3 region has 11 residues. The germline V and J ends were trimmed by 5 bases and 13 bases, with 15 bases remaining between them. This chain's CDR3 is CSALDVMRQFF. For the CDR3, the DNA is TGCAGTGCTCTCGATGTAATGAGACAGTTCTTC.